The 10 T cell receptor beta chains reported below all come from one sample, sequenced in a study of CD8 T cells in ankylosing spondylitis. TCRdb ran MiXCR on the 5' RACE reads and lists one entry per CDR3 protein. The sample has 250,000 to 350,000 distinct CDR3 sequences; under 25% are singletons. Sequences were obtained from blood, either unsorted or a sorted T cell fraction (not recorded which). Receptors originate from a female donor with ankylosing spondylitis or in good health (not recorded which).

The sample holds many counts of this clonotype. The gene calls are TRBV29-1 and TRBJ2-2; D is undetermined. Germline CDR1 and CDR2: SQVTM and ANQGSEA. V lost 5 bases and J 3 bases, leaving 7 bases between the germline ends. The CDR3 is 12 residues long. CDR3 region: CSVLRDTGELFF. The CDR3, as DNA: TGCAGCGTTCTTCGGGACACCGGGGAGCTGTTTTTT.

The rearrangement links TRBV7-6 to TRBJ2-5; TRBD2 agrees at 15 bases. The CDR3 is made up of 16 amino acids. After removal of 4 bases from V and 5 bases from J, the junction contained 5 bases not matched to a gene. The germline gives CDR1 SGHVS, CDR2 FNYEAQ. CDR3 sequence: CASSSVGLAGGETQYF. In nucleotides, the CDR3 is TGTGCCAGCAGCTCAGTCGGACTAGCGGGAGGGGAGACCCAGTACTTC. The whole variable domain, remainder taken from reference TRBV7-6 and TRBJ2-5, is GAGVSQSPRYKVTKRGQDVALRCDPISGHVSLYWYRQALGQGPEFLTYFNYEAQQDKSGLPNDRFSAERPEGSISTLTIQRTEQRDSAMYRCASSSVGLAGGETQYFGPGTRLLVL.

The chain couples TRBV27 to TRBJ1-2; D may be TRBD1 (5 bases). V was pared by 2 bases and J by 4 bases, with 11 bases between. The CDR3 is made up of 14 amino acids. Germline CDR1 MNHEY, CDR2 SMNVEV (reference sequence). CDR3 in DNA: TGTGCCAGCAGTTTAGTCCCAGGGACCTATGGCTACACCTTC. Its translation is CASSLVPGTYGYTF.

The sample holds many counts of this clonotype. This rearrangement joins TRBV12-3 or TRBV12-4 to TRBJ2-7; D may be TRBD2 (5 bases). V lost 3 bases, J lost 4 bases, and 19 bases lay in between. CDR3 length: 16 residues. CDR3: CASSLSADFLPYEQYF. The CDR3 coding sequence is TGTGCCAGCAGTTTGAGCGCGGACTTCCTCCCTTACGAGCAGTACTTC.

The V and J genes are TRBV20-1 and TRBJ2-4; no firm D call. Trimming cost V 6 bases and J 4 bases, with 16 bases left between them. Germline CDR1 DFQATT, CDR2 SNEGSKA (reference sequence). This CDR3 comprises 14 residues. The CDR3 sequence is CSAVSGLIKNIQYF. For the CDR3, the DNA is TGCAGTGCCGTATCCGGGCTTATTAAAAACATTCAGTACTTC.

This clonotype was seen repeatedly, ten times or more. V is TRBV10-3 and J is TRBJ2-7; TRBD2 matches at 9 bases. Germline V gives CDR1 ENHRY, CDR2 SYGVKD. The CDR3 loop spans 14 amino acids. After removal of 5 bases from V and 4 bases from J, the junction contained 6 bases not matched to a gene. This CDR3 reads CAISIAGVRYEQYF. Here the CDR3 DNA reads TGTGCCATCAGTATAGCGGGAGTGAGGTACGAGCAGTACTTC.

The gene calls are TRBV28 and TRBJ2-7; 8 bases are a match to TRBD1. Losses at the gene ends were 6 bases for V and 6 bases for J; bases not matched to a gene: 4. This CDR3 is 12 amino acids long. Germline assignment: CDR1 MDHEN and CDR2 SYDVKM. This CDR3 reads CASSLTGAEQYF. In DNA form, the CDR3 reads TGTGCCAGCAGCCTGACAGGGGCCGAGCAGTACTTC.

This clonotype has just a few counts. The V call is TRBV6-5, the J call TRBJ1-4; D not certain. Trimming removed 3 bases at V and 8 bases at J, with 25 bases between. The CDR3 is 18 amino acids. From germline, CDR1 is MNHEY and CDR2 SVGAGI. CDR3 sequence: CASSYNGYRAGAEEKLFF. CDR3 coding DNA: TGTGCCAGCAGTTATAATGGATACCGGGCCGGTGCAGAGGAAAAACTGTTTTTT.

In its sample, this clonotype was seen many times. The chain joins TRBV12-3 or TRBV12-4 to TRBJ1-2; the D is unclear. CDR3 length: 11 amino acids. The V end was cut by 4 bases, the J end by 4 bases, with 4 bases between. The CDR3, as DNA: TGTGCCAGCAGTTCGAGCTATGGCTACACCTTC. Its translation is CASSSSYGYTF.

This clonotype was seen a handful of times. The V call is TRBV12-3 or TRBV12-4, the J call TRBJ2-7; 9 bases agree with TRBD1. J lost 5 bases, V lost 5 bases, and 7 bases had no gene match. The CDR3 contains 14 residues. CDR3 DNA sequence: TGTGCCAGCAGTCCCGCGACAGGGGGAAACGAGCAGTACTTC. It translates to CASSPATGGNEQYF.